These 9 T cell receptor beta chains came from one sample sequenced in a study of cytomegalovirus exposure and HLA in healthy donors. The data were produced by immunoSEQ multiplex PCR, yet TCRdb's version contains in-frame clones alone and is incomplete. The table lists some 250,000 clones, nearly 90% of them singletons. Material: PBMCs. The receptors stem from a woman aged 18-35 years in good health and CMV-seronegative.

This sequence joins TRBV6-5 and TRBJ1-2, with D tentatively TRBD1 (5 bases). The germline gives CDR1 MNHEY, CDR2 SVGAGI. V gave up 6 bases and J gave up 0 bases, with 14 bases separating them. CDR3 size: 15 residues. Here the CDR3 DNA reads TGTGCCAGCAGCCCCTCGGGGGGGGCTAACTATGGCTACACCTTC. Protein: CASSPSGGANYGYTF.

V is TRBV4-1 and J is TRBJ1-1; possibly TRBD1 for D (5 bases). Trimming shortened V by 2 bases and J by 1 base, and 17 bases separated the two germline ends. From germline, CDR1 is MGHRA and CDR2 YSYEKL. CDR3 length: 17 residues. CDR3 coding DNA: TGCGCCAGCAGCCAACCTTCCCGACAGCCAGGGAACACTGAAGCTTTCTTT. It translates to CASSQPSRQPGNTEAFF.

In nucleotides, the CDR3 is TGCGCCAGCAGCCAAGTGTCGGGTGGCGACACTGAAGCTTTCTTT. This sequence encodes CASSQVSGGDTEAFF. This chain uses TRBV4-1 with TRBJ1-1; D unclear. V was cut by 1 base and J by 3 bases, with 12 bases left in between. The CDR3 sequence is 15 residues long. CDR1 and CDR2 (germline): MGHRA, YSYEKL.

A remark on this clone: At one of its ends the junction is not consistent with the germline gene, which may arise from a read error. The rearrangement joins TRBV7-7 to TRBJ2-5; 8 bases line up with TRBD2. From germline, CDR1 is SSHAT and CDR2 FNYEAQ (reference sequence). The CDR3 loop spans 13 amino acids. The CDR3 protein is CASSPSGGETQYF. CDR3 coding DNA: TGTGCTAGCAGCCCCAGCGGGGGAGAGACCCAGTACTTC. The entire variable domain, with the rest obtained from reference TRBV7-7 and TRBJ2-5, is as follows: GAGVSQSPRYKVTKRGQDVTLRCDPISSHATLYWYQQALGQGPEFLTYFNYEAQPDKSGLPSDRFSAERPEGSISTLTIQRTEQRDSAMYRCASSPSGGETQYFGPGTRLLVL.

This chain links TRBV9 with TRBJ1-1; D remains ambiguous. V lost 2 bases and J 2 bases, leaving 13 bases between the germline ends. The germline gives CDR1 SGDLS, CDR2 YYNGEE. The CDR3 has 15 residues. The CDR3 loop reads CASSVASETNTEAFF. The CDR3 nucleotides read TGTGCCAGCAGCGTTGCATCCGAGACTAACACTGAAGCTTTCTTT.

The chain is built from TRBV7-9 and TRBJ1-2; no firm D call. V was clipped by 4 bases and J by 7 bases, with 19 bases between them. The CDR3 has 15 residues. The germline V gene has CDR1 SEHNR and CDR2 FQNEAQ (reference sequence). The chain's CDR3 is CASSSLPNPWAGYTF. Here the CDR3 DNA reads TGTGCCAGCAGCTCACTGCCTAACCCCTGGGCTGGCTACACCTTC.

The rearrangement joins TRBV7-6 to TRBJ2-1; the match to TRBD2 covers 10 bases. Germline V lookup: CDR1 SGHVS, CDR2 FNYEAQ. V shed 3 bases and J 7 bases; nucleotides not matched to a gene: 9. CDR3 length: 16 residues. For the CDR3, the DNA is TGTGCCAGCAGCTTGTCATTACTAGCGGGGTTAAATGAGCAGTTCTTC. Encoded protein: CASSLSLLAGLNEQFF.

The CDR3 nucleotides are TGTGCCAGCAGCTCCGGGACTCAAGAGACCCAGTACTTC. Amino acid sequence: CASSSGTQETQYF. V usage is TRBV13 and J usage is TRBJ2-5; possibly TRBD2 for D (6 bases). V lost 4 bases to trimming and J lost 2 bases, with 8 bases between them. This CDR3 has 13 residues. Per the germline V gene, CDR1 is PRHDT and CDR2 is FYEKMQ (reference sequence). Filled out from reference TRBV13 and TRBJ2-5, the complete variable domain reads AAGVIQSPRHLIKEKRETATLKCYPIPRHDTVYWYQQGPGQDPQFLISFYEKMQSDKGSIPDRFSAQQFSDYHSELNMSSLELGDSALYFCASSSGTQETQYFGPGTRLLVL.

This chain links TRBV6-5 with TRBJ2-3, with a possible D match to TRBD1 (7 bases). CDR1 is MNHEY, CDR2 SVGAGI, per germline. The CDR3 runs 15 residues. Trimming removed 6 bases at V and 2 bases at J, with 15 bases between. The DNA for the CDR3 is TGTGCCAGCAGATGGCAGGGGGGCCACACAGATACGCAGTATTTT. The encoded protein is CASRWQGGHTDTQYF.